These T cell receptor beta chains were read from a single sample in a study of T cells after yellow fever vaccination. In TCRdb, the 5' RACE reads were re-called with MiXCR into one record per CDR3 protein. This sample has approximately 31,000 distinct CDR3 sequences, with about 11% found just once. Sequenced here: PBMCs, either bulk or a sorted T-cell subset (CD4+, CD8+, memory, or dextramer-sorted; not recorded which), sampled approximately 15 days after the first yellow fever vaccination. The receptors come from a man aged 18 to 30 who received the YFV17D yellow fever vaccine. CDR3s include the opening cysteine and the closing phenylalanine or tryptophan. D genes are given only for firm matches. Only some rows state a clone size, as once, few, many or a class for expanded clones.

V,J,D,size,CDR3,DNA
TRBV25-1,TRBJ1-6,-,many,CASSEGGSSYNSPLHF,TGTGCCAGCAGTGAGGGTGGCAGCTCCTATAATTCACCCCTCCACTTT
TRBV27,TRBJ2-7,TRBD2,many,CASSPHSGAIYEQYF,TGTGCCAGCAGTCCCCATAGCGGGGCAATCTACGAGCAGTACTTC
TRBV5-1,TRBJ1-5,-,many,CASSPTDSSNQPQHF,TGCGCCAGCAGCCCGACAGATTCTAGCAATCAGCCCCAGCATTTT
TRBV5-1,TRBJ2-1,TRBD2,-,CASSFSGVDGEQFF,TGCGCCAGCAGCTTTAGCGGGGTCGACGGTGAGCAGTTCTTC
TRBV7-3,TRBJ2-5,TRBD2,many,CASSNGGAGQTQYF,TGTGCCAGCAGCAACGGGGGGGCCGGGCAGACCCAGTACTTC
TRBV12-3/TRBV12-4,TRBJ1-1,TRBD1,many,CASVKKGQGNTEAFF,TGTGCCAGCGTCAAAAAGGGACAGGGGAACACTGAAGCTTTCTTT
TRBV5-1,TRBJ2-3,-,many,CASSPNRDTQYF,TGCGCCAGCAGCCCCAACAGAGATACGCAGTATTTT
TRBV12-3/TRBV12-4,TRBJ2-7,-,many,CASSTNSGEQYF,TGTGCCAGCAGTACAAACAGTGGCGAGCAGTACTTC
TRBV29-1,TRBJ1-1,-,medium-sized,CSVEIGMENTEAFF,TGCAGCGTTGAGATAGGGATGGAGAACACTGAAGCTTTCTTT
TRBV28,TRBJ2-3,-,-,CASSIGASSTDTQYF,TGTGCCAGCTCGATTGGCGCCAGCTCCACAGATACGCAGTATTTT
TRBV6-5,TRBJ2-5,-,many,CASSYSLGERGQETQYF,TGTGCCAGCAGTTACTCGCTAGGGGAGAGGGGGCAAGAGACCCAGTACTTC
TRBV5-4,TRBJ2-6,TRBD1,many,CASSLYLGQGQGGANVLTF,TGTGCCAGCAGCTTGTATTTGGGACAGGGTCAAGGTGGGGCCAACGTCCTGACTTTC
TRBV15,TRBJ1-3,-,many,CATSLAGSGNTIYF,TGTGCCACCAGCCTGGCGGGCTCTGGAAACACCATATATTTT
TRBV10-3,TRBJ1-1,TRBD1,many,CAISGYRTGGLTEAFF,TGTGCCATCAGTGGGTACCGGACAGGGGGCTTAACTGAAGCTTTCTTT
TRBV5-1,TRBJ2-1,TRBD1,many,CASSRWTGANNEQFF,TGCGCCAGCAGTCGGTGGACAGGGGCGAACAATGAGCAGTTCTTC
TRBV5-1,TRBJ1-1,-,many,CASSRDTEAFF,TGCGCCAGCAGCCGGGACACTGAAGCTTTCTTT
TRBV20-1,TRBJ1-3,-,many,CSAREGSQWGNTIYF,TGCAGTGCTAGAGAGGGGTCCCAATGGGGAAACACCATATATTTT
TRBV7-9,TRBJ1-1,TRBD1,many,CASSFLFPTGVLLAFF,TGTGCCAGCAGCTTTCTATTTCCCACAGGGGTCTTGCTTGCTTTCTTT
TRBV20-1,TRBJ2-3,TRBD2,many,CSAGTSGTDTQYF,TGCAGTGCTGGGACTAGCGGCACAGATACGCAGTATTTT
TRBV10-3,TRBJ2-4,TRBD1,many,CAISTTGGGNIQYF,TGTGCCATCAGCACGACAGGGGGGGGAAACATTCAGTACTTC
TRBV12-3/TRBV12-4,TRBJ1-1,-,many,CASKFRVGITEAFF,TGTGCCAGCAAATTCCGGGTAGGGATCACTGAAGCTTTCTTT
TRBV12-3/TRBV12-4,TRBJ1-5,TRBD1,few,CASSHHGQGDQPQHF,TGTGCCAGCAGTCACCACGGACAGGGTGATCAGCCCCAGCATTTT
TRBV6-1,TRBJ2-1,-,many,CASSAVWDEQFF,TGTGCCAGCAGTGCAGTTTGGGATGAGCAGTTCTTC
TRBV29-1,TRBJ2-3,-,many,CSVEAGHSTDTQYF,TGCAGCGTTGAAGCTGGACATTCCACAGATACGCAGTATTTT
TRBV10-3,TRBJ1-2,-,many,CAISRRSGYGYTF,TGTGCCATCAGCAGGCGGTCGGGCTATGGCTACACCTTC
TRBV11-2,TRBJ2-1,-,many,CASSSQGPYNEQFF,TGTGCCAGCAGCTCCCAGGGGCCCTACAATGAGCAGTTCTTC
TRBV20-1,TRBJ2-5,TRBD2,medium-sized,CSATGLADQETQYF,TGCAGTGCAACAGGACTAGCGGACCAAGAGACCCAGTACTTC
TRBV29-1,TRBJ2-5,TRBD1,many,CSVEDPWGQGAWETQYF,TGCAGCGTTGAAGATCCATGGGGACAGGGGGCCTGGGAGACCCAGTACTTC
TRBV12-3/TRBV12-4,TRBJ2-7,-,many,CASSFRPLDYEQYF,TGTGCCAGCAGTTTCAGGCCCTTGGACTACGAGCAGTACTTC
TRBV7-9,TRBJ1-4,TRBD1,many,CASSVGQGGEKLFF,TGTGCCAGCAGCGTCGGACAGGGGGGCGAAAAACTGTTTTTT
TRBV7-2,TRBJ2-3,-,many,CASSYKGFADTQYF,TGTGCCAGCAGCTACAAGGGTTTTGCAGATACGCAGTATTTT
TRBV9,TRBJ2-1,-,many,CASSVGGPYNEQFF,TGTGCCAGCAGCGTGGGGGGACCCTACAATGAGCAGTTCTTC
TRBV27,TRBJ1-5,TRBD1,many,CASSLRDRGSNQPQHF,TGTGCCAGCAGCCTACGCGACAGGGGAAGCAATCAGCCCCAGCATTTT
TRBV24-1,TRBJ2-5,TRBD2,many,CATSALLADQETQYF,TGTGCCACCAGCGCCCTTCTAGCGGACCAAGAGACCCAGTACTTC